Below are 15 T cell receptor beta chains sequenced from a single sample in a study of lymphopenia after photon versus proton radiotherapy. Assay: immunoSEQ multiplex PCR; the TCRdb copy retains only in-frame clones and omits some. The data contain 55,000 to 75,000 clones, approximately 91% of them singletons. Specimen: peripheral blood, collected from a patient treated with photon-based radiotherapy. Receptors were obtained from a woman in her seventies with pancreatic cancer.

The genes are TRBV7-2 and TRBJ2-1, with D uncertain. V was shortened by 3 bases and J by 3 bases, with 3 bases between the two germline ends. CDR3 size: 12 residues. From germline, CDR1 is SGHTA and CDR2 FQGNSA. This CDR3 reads CASSFDYNEQFF. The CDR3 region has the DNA TGTGCCAGCAGCTTTGACTACAATGAGCAGTTCTTC.

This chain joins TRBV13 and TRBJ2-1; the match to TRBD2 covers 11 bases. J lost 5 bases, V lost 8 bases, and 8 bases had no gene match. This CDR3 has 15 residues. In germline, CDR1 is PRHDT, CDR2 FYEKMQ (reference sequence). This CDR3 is CASQTSGRINNEQFF. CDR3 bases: TGTGCCAGCCAAACTAGCGGGAGAATCAACAATGAGCAGTTCTTC.

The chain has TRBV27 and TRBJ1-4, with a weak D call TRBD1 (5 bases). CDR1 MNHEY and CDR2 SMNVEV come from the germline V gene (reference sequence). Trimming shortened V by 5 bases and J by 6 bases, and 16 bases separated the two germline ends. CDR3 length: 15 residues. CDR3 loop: CASSKLGEDHEKLFF. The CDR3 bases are TGTGCCAGCAGTAAATTAGGGGAGGACCATGAAAAACTGTTTTTT.

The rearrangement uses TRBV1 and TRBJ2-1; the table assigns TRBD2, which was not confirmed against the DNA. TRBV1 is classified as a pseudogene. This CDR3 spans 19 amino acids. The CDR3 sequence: CTSSQEAFRCGTALTEQFF. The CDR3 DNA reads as TGCACCAGCAGCCAAGAGGCTTTCAGGTGCGGGACCGCCCTGACGGAGCAGTTCTTC.

CDR3: CASSQTATGQYF. As DNA, the CDR3 is TGTGCCAGCAGCCAAACTGCTACGGGGCAGTACTTC. The chain has TRBV14 and TRBJ2-7, with no clear D. The V gene's germline CDR1 is SGHDN and CDR2 FVKESK. The CDR3 length is 12 residues. Trimming took off 2 bases at V and 9 bases at J, with 11 bases between the two ends. Filled out from reference TRBV14 and TRBJ2-7, the complete variable domain reads EAGVTQFPSHSVIEKGQTVTLRCDPISGHDNLYWYRRVMGKEIKFLLHFVKESKQDESGMPNNRFLAERTGGTYSTLKVQPAELEDSGVYFCASSQTATGQYFGPGTRLTVT.

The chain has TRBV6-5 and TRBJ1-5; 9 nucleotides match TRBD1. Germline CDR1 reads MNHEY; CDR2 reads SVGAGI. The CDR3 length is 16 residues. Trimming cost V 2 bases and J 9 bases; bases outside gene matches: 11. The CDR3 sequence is CASSYGTGQLSGPQHF. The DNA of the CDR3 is TGTGCCAGCAGTTACGGGACAGGGCAGCTGAGTGGGCCCCAGCATTTT.

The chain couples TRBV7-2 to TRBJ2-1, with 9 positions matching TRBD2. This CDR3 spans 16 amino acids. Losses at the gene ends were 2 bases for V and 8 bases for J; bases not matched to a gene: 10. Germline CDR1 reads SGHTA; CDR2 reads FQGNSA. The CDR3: CASSLRGAGGRDEQFF. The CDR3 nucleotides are TGTGCCAGCAGCTTACGGGGAGCGGGAGGCAGGGATGAGCAGTTCTTC.

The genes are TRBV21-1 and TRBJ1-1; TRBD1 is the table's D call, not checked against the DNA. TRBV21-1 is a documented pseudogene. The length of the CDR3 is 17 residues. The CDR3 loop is CASSSRDRGPYYTEAFF. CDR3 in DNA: TGTGCCAGCAGCAGCCGGGACAGGGGGCCGTACTACACTGAAGCTTTCTTT.

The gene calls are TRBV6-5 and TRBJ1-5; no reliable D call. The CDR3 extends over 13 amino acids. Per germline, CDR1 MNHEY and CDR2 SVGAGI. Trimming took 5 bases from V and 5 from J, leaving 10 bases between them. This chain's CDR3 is CASSPARDQPQHF. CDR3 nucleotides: TGTGCCAGCAGTCCCGCCCGGGATCAGCCCCAGCATTTT.

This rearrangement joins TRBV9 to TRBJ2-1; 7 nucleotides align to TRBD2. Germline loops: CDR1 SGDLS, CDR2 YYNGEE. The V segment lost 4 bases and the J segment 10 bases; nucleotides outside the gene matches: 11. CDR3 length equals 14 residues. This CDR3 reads CASSPISRETEQFF. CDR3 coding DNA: TGTGCCAGCAGCCCTATTTCGCGGGAGACCGAGCAGTTCTTC.

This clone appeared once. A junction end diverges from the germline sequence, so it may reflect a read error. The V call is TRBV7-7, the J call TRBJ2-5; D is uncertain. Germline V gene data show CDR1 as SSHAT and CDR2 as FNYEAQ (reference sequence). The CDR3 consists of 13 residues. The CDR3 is CASSSSGQETQYF. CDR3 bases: TGTGCTAGCAGCTCGTCCGGGCAAGAGACCCAGTACTTC.

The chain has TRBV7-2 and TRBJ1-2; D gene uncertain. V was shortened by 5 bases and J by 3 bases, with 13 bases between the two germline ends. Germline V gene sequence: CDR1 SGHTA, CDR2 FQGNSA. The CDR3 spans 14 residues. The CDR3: CASSPRLPYYGYTF. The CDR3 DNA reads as TGTGCCAGCAGCCCTAGACTTCCATACTATGGCTACACCTTC. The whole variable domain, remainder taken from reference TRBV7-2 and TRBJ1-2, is GAGVSQSPSNKVTEKGKDVELRCDPISGHTALYWYRQSLGQGLEFLIYFQGNSAPDKSGLPSDRFSAERTGGSVSTLTIQRTQQEDSAVYLCASSPRLPYYGYTFGSGTRLTVV.

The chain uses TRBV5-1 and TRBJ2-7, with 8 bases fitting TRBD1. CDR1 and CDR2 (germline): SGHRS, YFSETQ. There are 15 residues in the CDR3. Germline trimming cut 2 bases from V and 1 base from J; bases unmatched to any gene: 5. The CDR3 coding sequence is TGCGCCAGCAGCTTCGGACAGGGTAAATCCTACGAGCAGTACTTC. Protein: CASSFGQGKSYEQYF.

The DNA for the CDR3 is TGCGCCAGCAGCCTCGCTAGGGGGTTCGAGCAGTACTTC. Its protein is CASSLARGFEQYF. The chain links TRBV5-1 to TRBJ2-7, with a tentative D call TRBD1 (6 bases). Germline CDR1 and CDR2: SGHRS and YFSETQ. The CDR3 spans 13 residues. Trimming left V 4 bases short and J 6 bases short, with 14 bases between.

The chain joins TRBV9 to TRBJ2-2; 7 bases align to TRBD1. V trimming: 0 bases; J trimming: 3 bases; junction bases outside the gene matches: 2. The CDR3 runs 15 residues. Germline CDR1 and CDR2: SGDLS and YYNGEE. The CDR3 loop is CASSVGGQYTGELFF. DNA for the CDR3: TGTGCCAGCAGCGTAGGGGGACAGTACACCGGGGAGCTGTTTTTT.